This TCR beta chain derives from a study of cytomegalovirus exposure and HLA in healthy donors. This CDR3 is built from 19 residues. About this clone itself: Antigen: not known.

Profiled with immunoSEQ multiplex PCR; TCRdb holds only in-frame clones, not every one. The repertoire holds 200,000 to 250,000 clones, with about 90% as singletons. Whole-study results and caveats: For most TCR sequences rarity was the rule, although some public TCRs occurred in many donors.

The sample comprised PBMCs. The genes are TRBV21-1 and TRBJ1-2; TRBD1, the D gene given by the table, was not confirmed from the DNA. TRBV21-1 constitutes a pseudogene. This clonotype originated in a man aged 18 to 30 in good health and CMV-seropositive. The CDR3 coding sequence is TGTGCCAGCAGCAGATGGACAGGGGGCTTAAGGTTTGCTAACTATGGCTACACCTTC. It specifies CASSRWTGGLRFANYGYTF.